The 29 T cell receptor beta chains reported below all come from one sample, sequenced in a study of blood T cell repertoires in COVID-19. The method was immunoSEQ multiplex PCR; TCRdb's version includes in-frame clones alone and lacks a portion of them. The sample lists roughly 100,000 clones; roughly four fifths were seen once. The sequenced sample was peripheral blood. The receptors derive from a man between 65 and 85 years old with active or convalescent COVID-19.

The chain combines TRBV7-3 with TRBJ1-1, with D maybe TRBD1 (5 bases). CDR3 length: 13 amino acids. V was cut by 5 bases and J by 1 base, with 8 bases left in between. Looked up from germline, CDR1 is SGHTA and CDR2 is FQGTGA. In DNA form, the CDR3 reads TGTGCCAGCAGCCGCACAGGGAACACTGAAGCTTTCTTT. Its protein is CASSRTGNTEAFF.

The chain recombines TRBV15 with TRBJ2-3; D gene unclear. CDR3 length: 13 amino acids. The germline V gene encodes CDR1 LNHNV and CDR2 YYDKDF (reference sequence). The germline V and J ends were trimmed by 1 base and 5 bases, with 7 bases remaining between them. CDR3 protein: CATSRGQRDTQYF. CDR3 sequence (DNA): TGTGCCACCAGCAGAGGGCAACGAGATACGCAGTATTTT.

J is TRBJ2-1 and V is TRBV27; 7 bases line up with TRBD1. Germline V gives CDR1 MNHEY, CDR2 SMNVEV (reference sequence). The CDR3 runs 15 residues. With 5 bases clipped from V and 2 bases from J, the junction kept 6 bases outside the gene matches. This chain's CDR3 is CASSTTGFTYNEQFF. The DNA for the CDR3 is TGTGCCAGCAGTACGACAGGGTTCACCTACAATGAGCAGTTCTTC.

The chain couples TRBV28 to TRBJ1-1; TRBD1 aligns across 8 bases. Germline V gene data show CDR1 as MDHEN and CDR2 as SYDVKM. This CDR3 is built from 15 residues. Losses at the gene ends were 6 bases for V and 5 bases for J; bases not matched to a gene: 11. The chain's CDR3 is CASRPPTGGITEAFF. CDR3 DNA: TGTGCCAGCAGGCCGCCCACAGGGGGTATTACTGAAGCTTTCTTT.

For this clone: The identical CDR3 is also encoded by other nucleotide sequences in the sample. The CDR3 region has the DNA TGTGCCAGCAGTTCCAGTGATTCACCCCTCCACTTT. Translating it yields CASSSSDSPLHF. The V call is TRBV12-3 or TRBV12-4, the J call TRBJ1-6; the D is unclear. There are 12 residues in the CDR3. V lost 4 bases to trimming and J lost 8 bases, with 6 bases between them.

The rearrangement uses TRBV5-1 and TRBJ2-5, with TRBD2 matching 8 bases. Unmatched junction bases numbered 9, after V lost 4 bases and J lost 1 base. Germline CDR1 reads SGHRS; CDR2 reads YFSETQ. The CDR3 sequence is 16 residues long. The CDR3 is CASSPGLASFQETQYF. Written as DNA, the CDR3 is TGCGCCAGCAGCCCCGGACTAGCATCCTTCCAAGAGACCCAGTACTTC. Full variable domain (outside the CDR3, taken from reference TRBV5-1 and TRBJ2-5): KAGVTQTPRYLIKTRGQQVTLSCSPISGHRSVSWYQQTPGQGLQFLFEYFSETQRNKGNFPGRFSGRQFSNSRSEMNVSTLELGDSALYLCASSPGLASFQETQYFGPGTRLLVL.

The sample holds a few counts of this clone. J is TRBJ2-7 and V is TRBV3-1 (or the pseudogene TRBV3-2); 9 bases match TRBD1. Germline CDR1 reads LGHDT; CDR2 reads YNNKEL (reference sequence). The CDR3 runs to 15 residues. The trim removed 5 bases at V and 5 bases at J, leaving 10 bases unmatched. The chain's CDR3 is CASSLGQGRRNEQYF. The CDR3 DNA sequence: TGTGCCAGCAGCTTAGGACAGGGGAGGAGAAACGAGCAGTACTTC.

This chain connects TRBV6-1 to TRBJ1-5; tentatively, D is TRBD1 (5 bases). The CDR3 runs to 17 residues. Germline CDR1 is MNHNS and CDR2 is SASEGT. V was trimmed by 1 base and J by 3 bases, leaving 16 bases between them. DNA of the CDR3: TGTGCCAGCAGTGAAGATGGGTACAGGATACTCAATCAGCCCCAGCATTTT. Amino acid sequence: CASSEDGYRILNQPQHF.

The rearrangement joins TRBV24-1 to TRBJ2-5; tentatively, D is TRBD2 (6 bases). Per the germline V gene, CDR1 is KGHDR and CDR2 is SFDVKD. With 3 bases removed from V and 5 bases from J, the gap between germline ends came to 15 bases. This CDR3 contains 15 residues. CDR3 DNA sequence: TGTGCCACCAGTGATCCCGGGAGCCTCGGGGAGACCCAGTACTTC. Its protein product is CATSDPGSLGETQYF.

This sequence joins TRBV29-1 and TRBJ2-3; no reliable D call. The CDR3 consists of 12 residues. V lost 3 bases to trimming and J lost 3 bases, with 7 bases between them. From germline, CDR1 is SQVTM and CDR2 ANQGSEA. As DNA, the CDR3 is TGCAGCGTTGACGTCAGAACAGATACGCAGTATTTT. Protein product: CSVDVRTDTQYF.

CDR3 amino acids: CASSPRIPRGHQNTEAFF. DNA of the CDR3: TGTGCCAGCAGCCCCAGAATACCCCGGGGACACCAGAACACTGAAGCTTTCTTT. The chain carries TRBV9 and TRBJ1-1; maybe TRBD1 (6 bases). The V and J ends lost 4 bases and 1 base respectively, with 23 bases between them. The CDR3 is made up of 18 amino acids. The germline gives CDR1 SGDLS, CDR2 YYNGEE.

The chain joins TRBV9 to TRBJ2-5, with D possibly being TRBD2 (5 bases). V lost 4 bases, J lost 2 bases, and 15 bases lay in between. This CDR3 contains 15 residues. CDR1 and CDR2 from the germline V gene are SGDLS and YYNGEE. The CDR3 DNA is TGTGCCAGCAGCCCACAAGGACTGATACAAGAGACCCAGTACTTC. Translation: CASSPQGLIQETQYF.

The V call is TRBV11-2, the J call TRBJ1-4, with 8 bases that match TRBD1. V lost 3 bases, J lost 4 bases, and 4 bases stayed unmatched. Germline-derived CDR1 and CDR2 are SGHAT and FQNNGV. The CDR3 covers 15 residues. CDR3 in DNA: TGTGCCAGCAGCTTTACAGGGGGTTATAATGAAAAACTGTTTTTT. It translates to CASSFTGGYNEKLFF.

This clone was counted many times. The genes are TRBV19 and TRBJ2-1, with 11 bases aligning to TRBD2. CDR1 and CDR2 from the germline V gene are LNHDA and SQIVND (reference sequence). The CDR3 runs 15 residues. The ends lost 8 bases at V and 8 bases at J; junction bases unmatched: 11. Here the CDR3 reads CASATGLAGGYEQFF. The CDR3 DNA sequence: TGTGCCAGTGCGACCGGCCTAGCGGGAGGTTATGAGCAGTTCTTC.

As DNA, the CDR3 is TGTGCCAGCAGCTTCCTTGGACTCCTGAACACTGAAGCTTTCTTT. It specifies CASSFLGLLNTEAFF. J is TRBJ1-1 and V is TRBV7-2; D gene ambiguous. V was clipped by 3 bases and J by 0 bases, with 11 bases between them. The CDR3 spans 15 residues. Germline values: CDR1 SGHTA, CDR2 FQGNSA.

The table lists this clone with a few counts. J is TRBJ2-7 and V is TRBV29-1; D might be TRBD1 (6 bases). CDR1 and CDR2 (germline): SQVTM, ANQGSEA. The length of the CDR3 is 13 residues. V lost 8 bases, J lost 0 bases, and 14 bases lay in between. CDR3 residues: CSIRTVSSYEQYF. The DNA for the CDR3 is TGCAGCATCCGGACAGTGAGCTCCTACGAGCAGTACTTC.

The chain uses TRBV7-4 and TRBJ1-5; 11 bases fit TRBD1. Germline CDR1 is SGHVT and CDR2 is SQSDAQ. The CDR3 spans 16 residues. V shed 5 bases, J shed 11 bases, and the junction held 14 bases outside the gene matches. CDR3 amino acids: CASSPPDRGRQSAQHF. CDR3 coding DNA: TGTGCCAGCAGCCCCCCGGACAGGGGGCGGCAATCAGCCCAGCATTTT.

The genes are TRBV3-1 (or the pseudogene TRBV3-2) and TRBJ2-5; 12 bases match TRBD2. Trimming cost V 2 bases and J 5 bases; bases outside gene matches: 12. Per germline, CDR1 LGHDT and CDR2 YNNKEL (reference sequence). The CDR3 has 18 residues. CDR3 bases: TGTGCCAGCAGCCAATTGAGACTAGCGGGAGTGATAGGTGAGACCCAGTACTTC. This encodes CASSQLRLAGVIGETQYF.

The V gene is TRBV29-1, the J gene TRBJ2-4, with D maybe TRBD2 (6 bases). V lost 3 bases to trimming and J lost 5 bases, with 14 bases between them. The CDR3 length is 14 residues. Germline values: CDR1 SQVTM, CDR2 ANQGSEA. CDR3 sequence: CSVEVGGNQNIQYF. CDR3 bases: TGCAGCGTTGAGGTCGGAGGGAACCAAAACATTCAGTACTTC.

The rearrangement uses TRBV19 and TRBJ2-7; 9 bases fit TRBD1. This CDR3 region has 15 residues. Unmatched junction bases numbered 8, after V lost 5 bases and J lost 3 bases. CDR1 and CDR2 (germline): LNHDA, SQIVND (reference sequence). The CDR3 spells CASSSTGGGLYEQYF. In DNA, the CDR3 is TGTGCCAGTAGTTCGACAGGGGGGGGGCTCTACGAGCAGTACTTC. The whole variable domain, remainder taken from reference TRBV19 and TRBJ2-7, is DGGITQSPKYLFRKEGQNVTLSCEQNLNHDAMYWYRQDPGQGLRLIYYSQIVNDFQKGDIAEGYSVSREKKESFPLTVTSAQKNPTAFYLCASSSTGGGLYEQYFGPGTRLTVT.

As DNA, the CDR3 is TGTGCCTGGAGTGTAGGGGCAACTAATGAAAAACTGTTTTTT. It specifies CAWSVGATNEKLFF. This rearrangement joins TRBV30 to TRBJ1-4, with D maybe TRBD1 (5 bases). The CDR3 has 14 amino acids. V lost 0 bases to trimming and J lost 0 bases, with 5 bases between them. The germline V gene has CDR1 GTSNPN and CDR2 SVGIG (reference sequence).

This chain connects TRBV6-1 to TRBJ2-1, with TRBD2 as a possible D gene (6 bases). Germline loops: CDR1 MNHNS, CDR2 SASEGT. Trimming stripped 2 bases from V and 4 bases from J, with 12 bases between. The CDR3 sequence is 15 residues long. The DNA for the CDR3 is TGTGCCAGCAGTGAAACACGACTAGGGTACAATGAGCAGTTCTTC. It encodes CASSETRLGYNEQFF.

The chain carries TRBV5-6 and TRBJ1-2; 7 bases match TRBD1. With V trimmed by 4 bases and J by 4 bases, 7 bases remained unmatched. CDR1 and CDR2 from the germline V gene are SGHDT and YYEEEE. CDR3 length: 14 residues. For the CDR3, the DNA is TGTGCCAGCAGCCTGAGGGGACAGCTCTATGGCTACACCTTC. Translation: CASSLRGQLYGYTF.

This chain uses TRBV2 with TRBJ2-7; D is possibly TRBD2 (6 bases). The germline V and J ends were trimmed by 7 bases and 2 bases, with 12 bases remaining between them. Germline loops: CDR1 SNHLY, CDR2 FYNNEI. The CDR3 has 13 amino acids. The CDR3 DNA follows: TGTGCCAGCATGGGAGGCGTACCCTACGAGCAGTACTTC. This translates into CASMGGVPYEQYF.

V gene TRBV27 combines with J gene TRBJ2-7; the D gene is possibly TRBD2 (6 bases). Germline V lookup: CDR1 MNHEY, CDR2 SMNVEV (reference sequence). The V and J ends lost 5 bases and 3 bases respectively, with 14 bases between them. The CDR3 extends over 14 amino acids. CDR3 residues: CASSPEGGRYEQYF. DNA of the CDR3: TGTGCCAGCAGTCCCGAGGGAGGCCGCTACGAGCAGTACTTC.

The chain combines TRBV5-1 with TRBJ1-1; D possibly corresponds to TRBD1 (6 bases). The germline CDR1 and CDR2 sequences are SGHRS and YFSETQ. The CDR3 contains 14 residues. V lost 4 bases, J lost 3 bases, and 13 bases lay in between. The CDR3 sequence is CASSQQGKDTEAFF. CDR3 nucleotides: TGCGCCAGCAGCCAACAGGGTAAGGACACTGAAGCTTTCTTT. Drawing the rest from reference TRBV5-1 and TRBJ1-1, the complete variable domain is KAGVTQTPRYLIKTRGQQVTLSCSPISGHRSVSWYQQTPGQGLQFLFEYFSETQRNKGNFPGRFSGRQFSNSRSEMNVSTLELGDSALYLCASSQQGKDTEAFFGQGTRLTVV.

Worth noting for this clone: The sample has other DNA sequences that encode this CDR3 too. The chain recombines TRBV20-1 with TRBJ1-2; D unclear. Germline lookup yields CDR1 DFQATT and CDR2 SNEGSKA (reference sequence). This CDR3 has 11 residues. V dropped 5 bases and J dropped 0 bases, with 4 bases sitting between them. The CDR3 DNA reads TGCAGTGCTCGGTCTAACTATGGCTACACCTTC. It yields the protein CSARSNYGYTF.

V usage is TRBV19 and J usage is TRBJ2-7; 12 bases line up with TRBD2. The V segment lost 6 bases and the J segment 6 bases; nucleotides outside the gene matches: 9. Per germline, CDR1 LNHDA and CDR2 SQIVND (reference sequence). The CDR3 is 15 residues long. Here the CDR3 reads CASSGLAGRFSEQYF. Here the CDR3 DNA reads TGTGCCAGTAGCGGACTAGCGGGGCGGTTCAGCGAGCAGTACTTC.

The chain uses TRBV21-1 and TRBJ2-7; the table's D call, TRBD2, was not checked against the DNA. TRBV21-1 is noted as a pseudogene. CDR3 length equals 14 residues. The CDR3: CASSNGGPTYEQYF. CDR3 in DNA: TGTGCCAGCAGCAATGGAGGACCCACCTACGAGCAGTACTTC.